The sequence of this TCR beta chain was determined in a study of cytomegalovirus exposure and HLA in healthy donors. Study observations and caveats: Earlier analysis looked at TCR beta V segments, and most were productive about 87% or about 30% of the time. Accurate prediction of most subjects' HLA-A and HLA-B alleles from TCR beta sequences was reported.

The PCR employed 60 Vbeta primers together with 13 Jbeta primers. TCRdb's table, derived via immunoSEQ multiplex PCR, lists solely in-frame clones and lacks some. The repertoire holds 150,000 to 200,000 clones, with roughly 84% as singletons. Trimming left V 6 bases short and J 2 bases short, with 13 bases between. The V gene's germline CDR1 is SGHNT and CDR2 YENEEA. This CDR3 has 15 residues. Only a few counts were recorded for this clone. Its specificity is not known. J is TRBJ2-2 and V is TRBV11-3; D perhaps matches TRBD2 (5 bases). Sample: PBMCs. This clonotype was obtained from a man aged 45-60 years in good health and CMV-seropositive. The CDR3 DNA follows: TGTGCCAGCAGTGTGTGGACTCATAACACCGGGGAGCTGTTTTTT. It yields the protein CASSVWTHNTGELFF.